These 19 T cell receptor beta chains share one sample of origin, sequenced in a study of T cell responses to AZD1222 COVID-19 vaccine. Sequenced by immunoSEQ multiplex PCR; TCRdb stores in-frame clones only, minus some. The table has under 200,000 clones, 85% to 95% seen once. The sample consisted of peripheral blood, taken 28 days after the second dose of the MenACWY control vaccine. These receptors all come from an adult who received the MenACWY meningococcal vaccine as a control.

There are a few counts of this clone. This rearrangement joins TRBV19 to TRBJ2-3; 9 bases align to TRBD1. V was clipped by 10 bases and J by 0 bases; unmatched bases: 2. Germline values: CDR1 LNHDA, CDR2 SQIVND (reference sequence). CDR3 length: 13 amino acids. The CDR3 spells CATGTGSTDTQYF. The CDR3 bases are TGTGCCACTGGGACAGGGAGCACAGATACGCAGTATTTT.

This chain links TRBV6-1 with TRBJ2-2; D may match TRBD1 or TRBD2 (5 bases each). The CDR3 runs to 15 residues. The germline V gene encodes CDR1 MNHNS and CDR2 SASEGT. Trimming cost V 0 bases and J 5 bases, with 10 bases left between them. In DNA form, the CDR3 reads TGTGCCAGCAGTGAAGCGAGGGGTGGAACCGGGGAGCTGTTTTTT. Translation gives CASSEARGGTGELFF.

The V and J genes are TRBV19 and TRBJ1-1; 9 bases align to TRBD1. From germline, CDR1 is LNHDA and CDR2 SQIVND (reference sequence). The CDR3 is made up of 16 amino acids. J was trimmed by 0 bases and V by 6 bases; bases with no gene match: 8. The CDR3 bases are TGTGCCAGTAGGGGGACAGGGCTTCTTATGAACACTGAAGCTTTCTTT. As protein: CASRGTGLLMNTEAFF. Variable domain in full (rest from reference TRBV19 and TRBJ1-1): DGGITQSPKYLFRKEGQNVTLSCEQNLNHDAMYWYRQDPGQGLRLIYYSQIVNDFQKGDIAEGYSVSREKKESFPLTVTSAQKNPTAFYLCASRGTGLLMNTEAFFGQGTRLTVV.

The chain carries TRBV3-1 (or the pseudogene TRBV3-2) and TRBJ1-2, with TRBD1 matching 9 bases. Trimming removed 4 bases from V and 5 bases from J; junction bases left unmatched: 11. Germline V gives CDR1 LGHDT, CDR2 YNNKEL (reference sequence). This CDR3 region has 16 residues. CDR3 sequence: CASSPGTGPGSYGYTF. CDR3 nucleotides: TGTGCCAGCAGCCCCGGGACAGGGCCCGGATCTTATGGCTACACCTTC.

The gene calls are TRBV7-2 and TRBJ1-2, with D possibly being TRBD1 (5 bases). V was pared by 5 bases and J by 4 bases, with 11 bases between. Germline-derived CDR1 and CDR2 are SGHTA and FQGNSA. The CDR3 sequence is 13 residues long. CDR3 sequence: CASSTDSLYGYTF. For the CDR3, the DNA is TGTGCCAGCAGCACCGACAGCCTCTATGGCTACACCTTC.

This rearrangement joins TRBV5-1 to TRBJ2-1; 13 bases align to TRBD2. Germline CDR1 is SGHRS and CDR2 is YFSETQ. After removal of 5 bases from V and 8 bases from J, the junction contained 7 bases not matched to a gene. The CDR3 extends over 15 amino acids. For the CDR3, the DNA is TGCGCCAGCAGAACGTTAGGACTAGCGGGAGATGAGCAGTTCTTC. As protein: CASRTLGLAGDEQFF.

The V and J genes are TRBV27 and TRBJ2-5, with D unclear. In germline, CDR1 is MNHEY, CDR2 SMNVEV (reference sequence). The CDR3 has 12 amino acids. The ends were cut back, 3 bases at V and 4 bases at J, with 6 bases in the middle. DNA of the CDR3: TGTGCCAGCAGTTTTCATGCAGAGACCCAGTACTTC. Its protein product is CASSFHAETQYF.

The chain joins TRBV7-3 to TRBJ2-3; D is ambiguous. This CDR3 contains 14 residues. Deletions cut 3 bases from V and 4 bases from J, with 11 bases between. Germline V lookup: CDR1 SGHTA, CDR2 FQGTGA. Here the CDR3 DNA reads TGTGCCAGCAGCTTGTCAGCTGTCGCAGATACGCAGTATTTT. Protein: CASSLSAVADTQYF.

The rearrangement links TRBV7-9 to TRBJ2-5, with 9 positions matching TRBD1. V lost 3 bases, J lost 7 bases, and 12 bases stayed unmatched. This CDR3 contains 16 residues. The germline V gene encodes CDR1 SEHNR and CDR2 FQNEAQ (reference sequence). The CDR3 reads CASSFSSGTGTGTQYF. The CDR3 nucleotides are TGTGCCAGCAGCTTTTCCTCCGGGACAGGGACGGGGACCCAGTACTTC.

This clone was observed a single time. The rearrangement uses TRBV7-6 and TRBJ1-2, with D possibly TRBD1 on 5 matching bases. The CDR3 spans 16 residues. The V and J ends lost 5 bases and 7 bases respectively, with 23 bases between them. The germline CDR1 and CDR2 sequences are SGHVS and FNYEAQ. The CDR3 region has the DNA TGTGCCAGCAGCCCCTCCCCGGGAGGGGCGGTTACTGGCTACACCTTC. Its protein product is CASSPSPGGAVTGYTF.

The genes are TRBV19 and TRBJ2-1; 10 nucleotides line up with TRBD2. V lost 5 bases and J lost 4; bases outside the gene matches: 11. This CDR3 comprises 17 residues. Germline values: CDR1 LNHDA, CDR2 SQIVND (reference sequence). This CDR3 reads CASSLNPPSGSYNEQFF. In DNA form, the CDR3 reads TGTGCCAGTAGTCTGAATCCCCCTAGCGGGAGTTACAATGAGCAGTTCTTC.

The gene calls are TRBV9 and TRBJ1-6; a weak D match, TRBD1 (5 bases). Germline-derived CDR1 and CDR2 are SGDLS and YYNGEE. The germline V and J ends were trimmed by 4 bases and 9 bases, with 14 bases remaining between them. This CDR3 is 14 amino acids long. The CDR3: CASSLVQGVSPLHF. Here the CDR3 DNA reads TGTGCCAGCAGCCTGGTGCAGGGTGTTTCACCCCTCCACTTT.

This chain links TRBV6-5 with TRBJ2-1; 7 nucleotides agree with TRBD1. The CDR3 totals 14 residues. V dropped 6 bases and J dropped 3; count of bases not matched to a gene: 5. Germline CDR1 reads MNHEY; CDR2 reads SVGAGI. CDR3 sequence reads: CASRGQANYNEQFF. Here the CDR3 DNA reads TGTGCCAGCAGAGGACAGGCAAACTACAATGAGCAGTTCTTC.

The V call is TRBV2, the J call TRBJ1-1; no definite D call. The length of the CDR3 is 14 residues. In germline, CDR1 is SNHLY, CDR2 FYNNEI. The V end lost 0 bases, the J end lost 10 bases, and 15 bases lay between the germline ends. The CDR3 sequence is CASSEAISRGGAFF. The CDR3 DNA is TGTGCCAGCAGTGAAGCGATCAGCAGAGGTGGAGCTTTCTTT.

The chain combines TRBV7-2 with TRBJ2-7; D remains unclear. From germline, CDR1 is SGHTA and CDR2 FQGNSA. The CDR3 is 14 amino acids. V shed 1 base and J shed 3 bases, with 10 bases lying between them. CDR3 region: CASSLESQVYEQYF. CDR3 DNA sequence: TGTGCCAGCAGCTTAGAGTCCCAGGTCTACGAGCAGTACTTC.

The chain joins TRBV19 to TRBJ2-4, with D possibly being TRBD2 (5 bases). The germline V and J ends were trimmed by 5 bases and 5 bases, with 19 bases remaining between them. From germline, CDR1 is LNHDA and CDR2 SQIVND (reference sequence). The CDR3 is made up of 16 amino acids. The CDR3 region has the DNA TGTGCCAGTAGTCTCGGACTCAAAAAGGAGGAAAACATTCAGTACTTC. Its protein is CASSLGLKKEENIQYF.

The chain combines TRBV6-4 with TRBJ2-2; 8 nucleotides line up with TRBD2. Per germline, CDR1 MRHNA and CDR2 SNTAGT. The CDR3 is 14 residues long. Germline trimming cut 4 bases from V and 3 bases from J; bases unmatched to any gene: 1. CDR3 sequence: CASSVGRDTGELFF. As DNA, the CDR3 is TGTGCCAGCAGTGTCGGGAGGGACACCGGGGAGCTGTTTTTT.

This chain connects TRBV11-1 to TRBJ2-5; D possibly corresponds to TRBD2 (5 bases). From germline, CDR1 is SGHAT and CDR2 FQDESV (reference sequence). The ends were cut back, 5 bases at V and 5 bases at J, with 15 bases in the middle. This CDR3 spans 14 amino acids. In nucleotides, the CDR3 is TGTGCCAGCAGCCAATATCGGGGAGACGAGACCCAGTACTTC. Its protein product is CASSQYRGDETQYF. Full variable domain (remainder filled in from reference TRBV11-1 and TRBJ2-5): EAEVAQSPRYKITEKSQAVAFWCDPISGHATLYWYRQILGQGPELLVQFQDESVVDDSQLPKDRFSAERLKGVDSTLKIQPAELGDSAMYLCASSQYRGDETQYFGPGTRLLVL.

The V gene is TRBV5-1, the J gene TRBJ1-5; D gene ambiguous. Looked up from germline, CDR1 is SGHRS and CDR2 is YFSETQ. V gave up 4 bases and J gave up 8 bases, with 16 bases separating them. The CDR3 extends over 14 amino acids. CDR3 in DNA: TGCGCCAGCAGCCCACAGTCTATAGGAGAGCCCCAGCATTTT. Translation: CASSPQSIGEPQHF.